The rows below give T cell receptor beta chains drawn from one sample of a study of blood T cells in healthy people across ages. TCRdb independently ran MiXCR on the 5' RACE reads; one entry per CDR3 protein. The sample records around 1,000,000 distinct CDR3 sequences, 20% to 25% being singletons. These sequences were also reported in another study, on T cells of mothers and their children.

Sequenced material: blood. The source of these receptors is a girl aged 2 to 9 in good health. Both conserved end residues are part of each CDR3. Each record gives: D gene, J gene, V gene, clone size, CDR3 DNA, CDR3 protein. D genes are given only for firm matches. Only part of the rows carry a size: once, few, many, or a class if the clone is expanded.

D: NA; J: TRBJ2-1; V: TRBV29-1; size: NA; DNA: TGCAGCGTTGATGGCTTCAATGAGCAGTTCTTC; CDR3: CSVDGFNEQFF
D: TRBD1; J: TRBJ2-5; V: TRBV6-1; size: few; DNA: TGTGCCAGCAGTGATATCGGGACAGCCAGTAAGACCCAGTACTTC; CDR3: CASSDIGTASKTQYF
D: NA; J: TRBJ1-3; V: TRBV12-3/TRBV12-4; size: once; DNA: TGTGCCAGCAGTTTAAGCAGGGCCTCTGGAAACACCATATATTTT; CDR3: CASSLSRASGNTIYF
D: NA; J: TRBJ2-1; V: TRBV7-9; size: few; DNA: TGTGCCAGCAGCTTTCATCCGGGCCAGGGTGCTTACAATGAGCAGTTCTTC; CDR3: CASSFHPGQGAYNEQFF
D: NA; J: TRBJ2-5; V: TRBV7-9; size: NA; DNA: TGTGCCAGCAGCTTAAGTGGGACCACAGAGACCCAGTACTTC; CDR3: CASSLSGTTETQYF
D: TRBD2; J: TRBJ2-7; V: TRBV20-1; size: NA; DNA: TGCAGTGCTCCGACCGGGGGGACGGACGAGCAGTACTTC; CDR3: CSAPTGGTDEQYF
D: TRBD2; J: TRBJ2-1; V: TRBV14; size: few; DNA: TGTGCCAGCAGTCGGAATACTAGCGGGGGCTACAATGAGCAGTTCTTC; CDR3: CASSRNTSGGYNEQFF
D: NA; J: TRBJ2-2; V: TRBV29-1; size: NA; DNA: TGCAGCGTTGTTGGCTACGCCGGGGAGCTGTTTTTT; CDR3: CSVVGYAGELFF
D: NA; J: TRBJ2-7; V: TRBV3-1; size: NA; DNA: TGTGCCAGCAGCTCCAGCCGAGATTACGAGCAGTACTTC; CDR3: CASSSSRDYEQYF
D: NA; J: TRBJ2-3; V: TRBV5-1; size: many; DNA: TGCGCCAGCAGCATCCGGGACCCCATTAATACAGATACGCAGTATTTT; CDR3: CASSIRDPINTDTQYF
D: NA; J: TRBJ2-5; V: TRBV5-6; size: many; DNA: TGTGCCAGCAGCCCCGGCCTCGGAGAGACCCAGTACTTC; CDR3: CASSPGLGETQYF
D: NA; J: TRBJ2-6; V: TRBV28; size: NA; DNA: TGTGCCAGCATTCAAGCGGGTATGGGTGTTTCTGGGGCCAACGTCCTGACTTTC; CDR3: CASIQAGMGVSGANVLTF
D: NA; J: TRBJ1-2; V: TRBV19; size: NA; DNA: TGTGCCAGTAGTGTCGGTTACTATGGCTACACCTTC; CDR3: CASSVGYYGYTF
D: TRBD1; J: TRBJ1-6; V: TRBV5-1; size: NA; DNA: TGCGCCAGCAGCTTGGGGACAGGGTTTTCCCCCCTCCACTTT; CDR3: CASSLGTGFSPLHF
D: NA; J: TRBJ1-3; V: TRBV9; size: few; DNA: TGTGCCAGCAGCGCTGACCCGGACGGCAACACCATATATTTT; CDR3: CASSADPDGNTIYF
D: NA; J: TRBJ2-7; V: TRBV28; size: NA; DNA: TGTGCCAGCAGTTTTTCCCCCCCTGGCTCCCGCGAGCAGTACTTC; CDR3: CASSFSPPGSREQYF
D: TRBD1; J: TRBJ2-7; V: TRBV5-6; size: NA; DNA: TGTGCCAGCAGCTACGGGACAGGGGGCCACGAGCAGTACTTC; CDR3: CASSYGTGGHEQYF
D: NA; J: TRBJ2-1; V: TRBV28; size: NA; DNA: TGTGCCAGCAGTTTTGTAGGGGAATACAATGAGCAGTTCTTC; CDR3: CASSFVGEYNEQFF
D: NA; J: TRBJ1-1; V: TRBV6-5; size: NA; DNA: TGTGCCAGTTCCACAGGGCAAACTGAAGCTTTCTTT; CDR3: CASSTGQTEAFF
D: NA; J: TRBJ2-2; V: TRBV7-2; size: few; DNA: TGTGCCAGCAGCCTTGGGCCTTACACCGGGGAGCTGTTTTTT; CDR3: CASSLGPYTGELFF
D: NA; J: TRBJ2-7; V: TRBV20-1; size: NA; DNA: TGCAGTGCTAGCTACCAGGGTATCTACGAGCAGTACTTC; CDR3: CSASYQGIYEQYF
D: TRBD1; J: TRBJ1-5; V: TRBV29-1; size: NA; DNA: TGCAGCGTTGGGGGGGACAGTTTTCAGCCCCAGCATTTT; CDR3: CSVGGDSFQPQHF
D: NA; J: TRBJ2-5; V: TRBV10-3; size: NA; DNA: TGTGCCATCAAACTACGGGATTTCGATCTCCCGTACTTC; CDR3: CAIKLRDFDLPYF
D: TRBD1; J: TRBJ2-2; V: TRBV20-1; size: NA; DNA: TGCAGTGCTAGAGTATCAGGACAGGGGTTGACCGGGGAGCTGTTTTTT; CDR3: CSARVSGQGLTGELFF
D: TRBD2; J: TRBJ2-5; V: TRBV7-9; size: NA; DNA: TGTGCCAGCAGCTTAATTGCGGGAGGCAAAATTCGGACCCAGTACTTC; CDR3: CASSLIAGGKIRTQYF